Each of the 11 T cell receptor beta chains below was sequenced from the same sample in a study of spatial heterogeneity in lung cancer. MiXCR, applied by TCRdb to the 5' RACE reads, yields one record per CDR3 protein. The profile shows about 7,000 distinct CDR3 sequences, over 7% of them singletons. Time point of the sample: sample taken at primary tumor resection. Whole RNA from tumor, nontumor lung or frozen PBMC was sequenced unsorted. The sample here was PBMCs, taken at surgery. The receptors here all came from a male donor with early-stage non-small cell lung cancer.

A word on this clonotype: One end of the junction fails to match germline, which may point to a read error. The size of this beta chain means little, since it is a stray read in a library made for alpha chains. The chain recombines TRBV11-2 with TRBJ2-1; no firm D call. Germline-derived CDR1 and CDR2 are SGHAT and FQNNGV. There are 13 residues in the CDR3. As DNA, the CDR3 is TGTACCAGCAGCTTAGATCCGGCCCCTGAGCAGTTCTTC. It is translated as CTSSLDPAPEQFF.

This clonotype was counted at least ten times. This beta chain came through as a stray read in a library set up for alpha chains, and its size says little. The gene calls are TRBV28 and TRBJ2-7; a weak D match, TRBD1 (6 bases). The CDR3 length is 13 residues. The V gene's germline CDR1 is MDHEN and CDR2 SYDVKM. V was trimmed by 8 bases and J by 4 bases, leaving 15 bases between them. CDR3 nucleotide sequence: TGTGCCAGCCGATACAGGGTGGATTACGAGCAGTACTTC. Its translation is CASRYRVDYEQYF.

This clonotype occurred a few times. Within a library made for alpha chains, this beta chain is off target, and its count is uninformative. This rearrangement joins TRBV12-3 or TRBV12-4 to TRBJ2-2; D may be TRBD1 (6 bases). Trimming removed 4 bases from V and 6 bases from J, with 9 bases in between. CDR3 length equals 13 residues. The CDR3 region is CASSSTGPGELFF. The CDR3 nucleotides read TGTGCCAGCAGTTCGACAGGACCCGGGGAGCTGTTTTTT.

Concerning this clonotype: The library was designed around alpha chains, so this beta chain is a stray read whose abundance carries little weight. The rearrangement joins TRBV9 to TRBJ2-5, with D perhaps matching TRBD1 (5 bases). Trimming shortened V by 1 base and J by 4 bases, and 14 bases separated the two germline ends. The CDR3 has 15 amino acids. Per the germline V gene, CDR1 is SGDLS and CDR2 is YYNGEE. CDR3 residues: CASSVYPGSVETQYF. CDR3 nucleotides: TGTGCCAGCAGCGTATACCCAGGGTCGGTAGAGACCCAGTACTTC.

On this clonotype itself: With the library built for alpha chains, this beta chain is off target and its frequency is not meaningful. The chain couples TRBV12-3 or TRBV12-4 to TRBJ1-5; possible D gene TRBD1, 5 bases. The CDR3 is made up of 15 amino acids. The V and J ends lost 2 bases and 6 bases respectively, with 14 bases between them. CDR3 sequence reads: CASSLSGRNGQPQHF. CDR3 DNA sequence: TGTGCCAGCAGTTTATCAGGGAGGAATGGTCAGCCCCAGCATTTT.

This clonotype came up many times. This beta chain lies outside the target of a library built for alpha chains; its clone size means little. CDR3 DNA sequence: TGTGCCAGTAGCATTGGGGGGTTCACTGAAGCTTTCTTT. It translates to CASSIGGFTEAFF. The chain couples TRBV19 to TRBJ1-1; perhaps TRBD1 as D (5 bases). Germline CDR1 reads LNHDA; CDR2 reads SQIVND (reference sequence). Between the trimmed V and J ends, which lost 6 bases and 4 bases, there was a span of 12 bases. The CDR3 extends over 13 amino acids.

This clonotype has a count of ten or more. Within a library made for alpha chains, this beta chain is off target, and its count is uninformative. The V and J genes are TRBV6-4 and TRBJ2-1, with D perhaps matching TRBD2 (6 bases). Germline CDR1 MRHNA, CDR2 SNTAGT. V was shortened by 0 bases and J by 1 base, with 13 bases between the two germline ends. The CDR3 has 17 residues. CDR3 DNA sequence: TGTGCCAGCAGTGACTCTGTAACTAGCAGTTCCTACAATGAGCAGTTCTTC. Protein: CASSDSVTSSSYNEQFF.

There are many counts of this clonotype. This beta chain is off target for a library built for alpha chains, so its abundance means little. The rearrangement joins TRBV5-1 to TRBJ2-1; no clear D. V was cut by 3 bases and J by 8 bases, with 15 bases left in between. The CDR3 totals 14 residues. Per the germline V gene, CDR1 is SGHRS and CDR2 is YFSETQ. CDR3 nucleotide sequence: TGCGCCAGCAGCTCGGCTATAGCTGCGGATGAGCAGTTCTTC. This translates into CASSSAIAADEQFF.

This clonotype occurred many times. This beta chain came through as a stray read in a library set up for alpha chains, and its size says little. The chain is built from TRBV24-1 and TRBJ1-3; D unresolved. The CDR3 extends over 17 amino acids. CDR1 KGHDR and CDR2 SFDVKD come from the germline V gene. Trimming cost V 4 bases and J 0 bases, with 15 bases left between them. DNA of the CDR3: TGTGCCACCAGTGACGGACTCGCCGGGAGCTCTGGAAACACCATATATTTT. Translated, it gives CATSDGLAGSSGNTIYF.

This clonotype came up many times. The library was prepared for alpha chains; this beta chain is a stray read, so its frequency means little. The chain links TRBV7-6 to TRBJ2-1; 9 bases line up with TRBD2. V lost 4 bases and J lost 2; bases outside the gene matches: 6. This CDR3 is 16 amino acids long. The germline CDR1 and CDR2 sequences are SGHVS and FNYEAQ. Here the CDR3 reads CASSSGLAWPYNEQFF. CDR3 bases: TGTGCCAGCAGCTCAGGACTAGCGTGGCCCTACAATGAGCAGTTCTTC.

As for this clonotype: This beta chain is an off-target read within a library intended for alpha chains, so its frequency means little. The chain carries TRBV7-6 and TRBJ2-2, with TRBD2 matching 9 bases. The CDR3 covers 16 residues. Germline assignment: CDR1 SGHVS and CDR2 FNYEAQ. The trim removed 2 bases at V and 7 bases at J, leaving 8 bases unmatched. The chain's CDR3 is CASSLFGGRADGELFF. CDR3 nucleotides: TGTGCCAGCAGCTTATTTGGCGGGAGGGCCGACGGGGAGCTGTTTTTT.